Shown below are 21 T cell receptor beta chains from a single sample sequenced in a study of long-term antiretroviral therapy in people with HIV. Running of the v3.0 immunoSEQ assay took place at survey level. The method was immunoSEQ multiplex PCR; TCRdb's version includes in-frame clones alone and lacks a portion of them. The table lists some 40,000 clones, about nine tenths of them singletons. Sequenced material: unsorted PBMCs, taken 1.2 years after starting antiretroviral therapy. These TCRs come from a woman between 50 and 59 years old with HIV.

The chain has TRBV5-6 and TRBJ2-3; 11 bases agree with TRBD2. V dropped 4 bases and J dropped 5; count of bases not matched to a gene: 9. Germline V gene sequence: CDR1 SGHDT, CDR2 YYEEEE. The CDR3 runs 16 residues. The CDR3: CASSTRIAGGLDTQYF. CDR3 in DNA: TGTGCCAGCAGCACCAGAATAGCGGGGGGGCTAGATACGCAGTATTTT.

The V call is TRBV19, the J call TRBJ2-7, with D maybe TRBD1 (5 bases). The V gene's germline CDR1 is LNHDA and CDR2 SQIVND (reference sequence). This CDR3 region has 19 residues. Trimming shortened V by 4 bases and J by 1 base, and 26 bases separated the two germline ends. The CDR3 protein is CASSTPGSKLLSGSYEQYF. The CDR3 DNA reads TGTGCCAGTAGTACCCCAGGGTCAAAATTACTCAGTGGATCCTACGAGCAGTACTTC.

The chain recombines TRBV6-1 with TRBJ1-1; no definite D call. The CDR3 covers 13 residues. Germline loops: CDR1 MNHNS, CDR2 SASEGT. The germline V and J ends were trimmed by 1 base and 1 base, with 4 bases remaining between them. The CDR3 loop is CASSEEGNTEAFF. The DNA for the CDR3 is TGTGCCAGCAGTGAAGAGGGGAACACTGAAGCTTTCTTT.

This rearrangement joins TRBV7-2 to TRBJ1-1; D not certain. V lost 1 base and J 6 bases, leaving 12 bases between the germline ends. Germline V CDR1 and CDR2: SGHTA, FQGNSA. The CDR3 consists of 14 residues. The CDR3 is CASSLGVSSAEAFF. CDR3 nucleotides: TGTGCCAGCAGCTTAGGCGTCTCCTCGGCTGAAGCTTTCTTT.

This clone turned up a few times. This chain joins TRBV4-2 and TRBJ2-7; D gene unclear. Looked up from germline, CDR1 is LGHNA and CDR2 is YNFKEQ. V gave up 0 bases and J gave up 4 bases, with 10 bases separating them. The CDR3 loop spans 14 amino acids. The DNA of the CDR3 is TGTGCCAGCAGCCAAGAAGTGCTACTGTACGAGCAGTACTTC. This translates into CASSQEVLLYEQYF.

The chain links TRBV7-2 to TRBJ2-1; D not certain. Germline V gene lookup returns CDR1 SGHTA and CDR2 FQGNSA. V was pared by 0 bases and J by 5 bases, with 8 bases between. The CDR3 extends over 14 amino acids. CDR3 DNA: TGTGCCAGCAGCTTAGCGCTCGGAAACAATGAGCAGTTCTTC. As protein: CASSLALGNNEQFF.

The chain is built from TRBV30 and TRBJ1-5; 7 nucleotides align to TRBD1. Germline V CDR1 and CDR2: GTSNPN, SVGIG (reference sequence). The J segment lost 7 bases and the V segment lost 1 base, leaving 4 bases of the junction unmatched. The CDR3 is 13 amino acids. The CDR3 DNA follows: TGTGCCTGGAGTGACAGGGGAGGACAGCCCCAGCATTTT. It specifies CAWSDRGGQPQHF.

The chain joins TRBV29-1 to TRBJ2-7; a weak D match, TRBD2 (6 bases). CDR1 SQVTM and CDR2 ANQGSEA come from the germline V gene. The length of the CDR3 is 13 residues. The ends were cut back, 6 bases at V and 6 bases at J, with 18 bases in the middle. The CDR3 DNA reads TGCAGCGTCGACCAGGGAGGTCGTTCCGAGCAGTACTTC. The encoded protein is CSVDQGGRSEQYF.

The rearrangement joins TRBV11-2 to TRBJ2-1; TRBD1 or TRBD2 may be the D gene (6 bases each). Germline CDR1 reads SGHAT; CDR2 reads FQNNGV. The CDR3 has 15 amino acids. V lost 7 bases and J 2 bases, leaving 15 bases between the germline ends. CDR3 DNA: TGTGCCAGCACCAGGGGTGCGGGGACCTACAATGAGCAGTTCTTC. It specifies CASTRGAGTYNEQFF.

CDR3 amino acids: CSVEHRGGVEQYF. The CDR3 DNA reads TGCAGCGTGGAGCACAGGGGGGGGGTCGAGCAGTACTTC. The gene calls are TRBV29-1 and TRBJ2-7; possibly TRBD1 for D (8 bases). CDR3 length equals 13 residues. V lost 6 bases and J 6 bases, leaving 18 bases between the germline ends. The germline V gene encodes CDR1 SQVTM and CDR2 ANQGSEA.

The chain has TRBV25-1 and TRBJ1-4, with 8 bases that match TRBD1. The CDR3 spans 16 residues. The germline CDR1 and CDR2 sequences are MGHDK and SYGVNS. Unmatched junction bases numbered 8, after V lost 1 base and J lost 7 bases. The CDR3 DNA reads as TGTGCCAGCAGTGAATTACGGACAGGGCGGAGTGAAAAACTGTTTTTT. Translation gives CASSELRTGRSEKLFF.

The chain employs TRBV30 and TRBJ2-7; possible D gene TRBD1, 5 bases. The CDR3 covers 13 residues. Per the germline V gene, CDR1 is GTSNPN and CDR2 is SVGIG (reference sequence). Trimming took off 5 bases at V and 3 bases at J, with 14 bases between the two ends. The CDR3 reads CAWEGRVNYEQYF. CDR3 nucleotides: TGTGCCTGGGAAGGCAGGGTTAACTACGAGCAGTACTTC.

The J gene is TRBJ2-7, the V gene TRBV11-3; D is ambiguous. The germline V gene encodes CDR1 SGHNT and CDR2 YENEEA. The V end lost 2 bases, the J end lost 4 bases, and 9 bases lay between the germline ends. This CDR3 comprises 13 residues. The CDR3 DNA is TGTGCCAGCAGCTTATTCCCGAGATACGAGCAGTACTTC. It translates to CASSLFPRYEQYF.

V usage is TRBV6-6 and J usage is TRBJ1-2; D is unclear. The V gene's germline CDR1 is MNHNY and CDR2 SVGAGI (reference sequence). Trimming removed 6 bases at V and 13 bases at J, with 15 bases between. The CDR3 sequence is 11 residues long. The CDR3 sequence is CASSPGVECTF. The CDR3 DNA reads as TGTGCCAGCAGCCCCGGGGTTGAGTGCACCTTC.

The chain combines TRBV19 with TRBJ1-2; 9 nucleotides match TRBD1. Losses at the gene ends were 4 bases for V and 8 bases for J; bases not matched to a gene: 11. Germline CDR1 and CDR2: LNHDA and SQIVND (reference sequence). CDR3 size: 15 residues. The CDR3 region is CASSNRHTGGRGYTF. CDR3 DNA sequence: TGTGCCAGTAGTAACCGACATACAGGGGGCAGGGGCTACACCTTC.

This clone was observed a few times. V and J are TRBV7-3 and TRBJ1-6; 7 bases align to TRBD1. Germline trimming cut 8 bases from V and 7 bases from J; bases unmatched to any gene: 5. Germline V gene data show CDR1 as SGHTA and CDR2 as FQGTGA. The CDR3 consists of 13 residues. The CDR3 reads CASQGERNSPLHF. In nucleotides, the CDR3 is TGTGCCAGCCAGGGGGAAAGGAATTCACCCCTCCACTTT.

The chain links TRBV15 to TRBJ1-1, with D perhaps matching TRBD1 (5 bases). V was pared by 5 bases and J by 3 bases, with 10 bases between. The CDR3 totals 13 residues. Germline-derived CDR1 and CDR2 are LNHNV and YYDKDF (reference sequence). This CDR3 reads CATSWGPDTEAFF. Here the CDR3 DNA reads TGTGCCACCAGCTGGGGACCTGACACTGAAGCTTTCTTT.

V is TRBV29-1 and J is TRBJ1-5; 7 nucleotides line up with TRBD1. V shed 6 bases, J shed 2 bases, and the junction held 4 bases outside the gene matches. Germline CDR1 SQVTM, CDR2 ANQGSEA. The CDR3 is made up of 13 amino acids. The CDR3 loop is CSVIDRGNQPQHF. In DNA, the CDR3 is TGCAGCGTGATTGACAGGGGCAATCAGCCCCAGCATTTT. The variable domain in full, completed from reference TRBV29-1 and TRBJ1-5, reads SAVISQKPSRDICQRGTSLTIQCQVDSQVTMMFWYRQQPGQSLTLIATANQGSEATYESGFVIDKFPISRPNLTFSTLTVSNMSPEDSSIYLCSVIDRGNQPQHFGDGTRLSIL.

The gene calls are TRBV5-1 and TRBJ2-3, with 13 bases identical to TRBD2. In germline, CDR1 is SGHRS, CDR2 YFSETQ. Trimming removed 5 bases from V and 3 bases from J; junction bases left unmatched: 6. The CDR3 runs 16 residues. As DNA, the CDR3 is TGCGCCAGCAGGGTCGGACTAGCGGGGGATACAGATACGCAGTATTTT. It is translated as CASRVGLAGDTDTQYF.

The chain is built from TRBV27 and TRBJ2-2; D is possibly TRBD1 or TRBD2 (5 bases each). The V end was cut by 6 bases, the J end by 3 bases, with 17 bases between. The CDR3 length is 16 residues. Per germline, CDR1 MNHEY and CDR2 SMNVEV (reference sequence). The CDR3 DNA is TGTGCCAGCAGCCGCTCTGGGGGTTCGGACACCGGGGAGCTGTTTTTT. This codes for CASSRSGGSDTGELFF.

The chain has TRBV7-8 and TRBJ2-2; 12 bases are a match to TRBD2. This CDR3 region has 16 residues. V lost 3 bases, J lost 7 bases, and 6 bases stayed unmatched. Germline V gene sequence: CDR1 SGHVS, CDR2 FQNEAQ. CDR3 DNA: TGTGCCAGCAGCTTCGCTAGCGGGGGGGCCTTCGGGGAGCTGTTTTTT. It codes for CASSFASGGAFGELFF.